The 18 T cell receptor beta chains below all came from one sample that was sequenced in a study of blood T cell repertoires in COVID-19. TCRdb's table, derived via immunoSEQ multiplex PCR, lists solely in-frame clones and lacks some. The sample contains a few hundred thousand clones, 84% of which appear only once. The specimen was peripheral blood. Receptors were obtained from an elderly woman with active or convalescent COVID-19.

This chain joins TRBV6-6 and TRBJ2-3, with 9 bases lining up with TRBD1. The J segment lost 4 bases and the V segment lost 7 bases, leaving 9 bases of the junction unmatched. The CDR3 runs 15 residues. Germline CDR1 MNHNY, CDR2 SVGAGI (reference sequence). The CDR3 is CASKLGQGVPDTQYF. In DNA form, the CDR3 reads TGTGCCAGCAAGCTGGGACAGGGTGTCCCAGATACGCAGTATTTT.

V gene TRBV7-3 combines with J gene TRBJ1-2, with 8 bases matching TRBD1. The germline CDR1 and CDR2 sequences are SGHTA and FQGTGA. CDR3 length: 12 residues. V was clipped by 4 bases and J by 7 bases; unmatched bases: 2. As DNA, the CDR3 is TGTGCCAGCAGCTCAGGACAGGGTGGCTACACCTTC. Its translation: CASSSGQGGYTF. Supplemented by reference TRBV7-3 and TRBJ1-2, the full variable domain reads GAGVSQTPSNKVTEKGKYVELRCDPISGHTALYWYRQSLGQGPEFLIYFQGTGAADDSGLPNDRFFAVRPEGSVSTLKIQRTERGDSAVYLCASSSGQGGYTFGSGTRLTVV.

This chain joins TRBV7-9 and TRBJ2-3; 9 bases are shared with TRBD2. Germline lookup yields CDR1 SEHNR and CDR2 FQNEAQ (reference sequence). V was clipped by 1 base and J by 4 bases; unmatched bases: 6. The CDR3 sequence is 16 residues long. CDR3 in DNA: TGTGCCAGCAGCTTAGAAGTTAGCGGGGGCGCAGATACGCAGTATTTT. Its translation is CASSLEVSGGADTQYF.

The CDR3 protein is CASSPGQSMNTEAFF. The CDR3 DNA is TGCGCCAGCAGCCCCGGACAGAGCATGAACACTGAAGCTTTCTTT. The V call is TRBV4-3, the J call TRBJ1-1; D possibly corresponds to TRBD1 (6 bases). This CDR3 has 15 amino acids. Trimming left V 4 bases short and J 0 bases short, with 12 bases between. Germline V gene lookup returns CDR1 LGHNA and CDR2 YSLEER.

The rearrangement joins TRBV7-2 to TRBJ1-6; 8 positions match TRBD1. The length of the CDR3 is 16 residues. In germline, CDR1 is SGHTA, CDR2 FQGNSA. J lost 10 bases, V lost 4 bases, and 12 bases had no gene match. The CDR3 is CASSSRPGGGLSPLHF. In DNA, the CDR3 is TGTGCCAGCAGCTCTCGTCCAGGGGGCGGTTTGTCACCCCTCCACTTT.

The V and J genes are TRBV27 and TRBJ2-7; possible D gene TRBD2, 6 bases. The length of the CDR3 is 16 residues. Trimming pared 7 bases from V and 2 bases from J, leaving 21 bases between. Germline CDR1 reads MNHEY; CDR2 reads SMNVEV (reference sequence). The CDR3 region is CASKEGAEEGPYEQYF. In DNA, the CDR3 is TGTGCCAGCAAGGAGGGAGCAGAGGAAGGGCCCTACGAGCAGTACTTC.

This clone was counted a single time. The V call is TRBV28, the J call TRBJ1-6, with D maybe TRBD1 (5 bases). Germline V gives CDR1 MDHEN, CDR2 SYDVKM. V dropped 3 bases and J dropped 7 bases, with 13 bases sitting between them. This CDR3 is 15 amino acids long. The chain's CDR3 is CASSLGRRGNSPLHF. For the CDR3, the DNA is TGTGCCAGCAGTTTGGGGCGGAGAGGAAATTCACCCCTCCACTTT.

This chain's CDR3 is CASSFSLIGGYGYTF. The CDR3 DNA is TGTGCCAGTAGTTTTTCGTTGATCGGGGGCTATGGCTACACCTTC. The chain has TRBV19 and TRBJ1-2, with a possible D match to TRBD1 (5 bases). Germline CDR1 reads LNHDA; CDR2 reads SQIVND (reference sequence). The CDR3 is 15 residues long. V was cut by 5 bases and J by 4 bases, with 17 bases left in between.

The J gene is TRBJ2-5, the V gene TRBV5-1; D is perhaps TRBD1 (5 bases). Germline V gives CDR1 SGHRS, CDR2 YFSETQ. There are 15 residues in the CDR3. Trimming removed 0 bases from V and 2 bases from J, with 11 bases in between. The CDR3 sequence is CASSLGFRAQETQYF. DNA of the CDR3: TGCGCCAGCAGCTTGGGGTTCAGGGCACAAGAGACCCAGTACTTC.

The gene calls are TRBV6-5 and TRBJ1-1, with TRBD1 as a possible D gene (5 bases). The CDR3 sequence is 14 residues long. CDR1 is MNHEY, CDR2 SVGAGI, per germline. V gave up 8 bases and J gave up 4 bases, with 17 bases separating them. CDR3 protein: CASRKGIRATEAFF. The CDR3 region has the DNA TGTGCCAGCCGAAAGGGGATAAGGGCCACTGAAGCTTTCTTT.

The chain couples TRBV9 to TRBJ2-7; 7 nucleotides match TRBD2. The germline V gene has CDR1 SGDLS and CDR2 YYNGEE. This CDR3 has 13 amino acids. Germline trimming cut 3 bases from V and 4 bases from J; bases unmatched to any gene: 4. In DNA, the CDR3 is TGTGCCAGCAGCGGGCGGGGGAGTTACGAGCAGTACTTC. It encodes CASSGRGSYEQYF.

With respect to this clone: Other DNA sequences within the sample encode an identical CDR3. This chain joins TRBV5-1 and TRBJ2-7; no clear D. Trimming left V 3 bases short and J 3 bases short, with 7 bases between. There are 12 residues in the CDR3. Germline V gives CDR1 SGHRS, CDR2 YFSETQ. The DNA for the CDR3 is TGCGCCAGCAGCTCCCCGAGCTACGAGCAGTACTTC. Amino acid sequence: CASSSPSYEQYF.

The chain recombines TRBV5-1 with TRBJ2-7; 9 bases fit TRBD1. Germline loops: CDR1 SGHRS, CDR2 YFSETQ. The J segment lost 4 bases and the V segment lost 4 bases, leaving 9 bases of the junction unmatched. CDR3 length: 15 amino acids. The CDR3 DNA is TGCGCCAGCAGCCACGGGACAGGGAATGATTACGAGCAGTACTTC. Encoded protein: CASSHGTGNDYEQYF.

The V and J genes are TRBV27 and TRBJ2-7; 11 bases line up with TRBD1. Germline lookup yields CDR1 MNHEY and CDR2 SMNVEV (reference sequence). V trimming: 6 bases; J trimming: 2 bases; junction bases outside the gene matches: 6. The CDR3 spans 15 residues. CDR3 nucleotides: TGTGCCAGCAGCCGGGACAGGGGGGTTGCCTACGAGCAGTACTTC. Its protein product is CASSRDRGVAYEQYF.

This chain uses TRBV5-1 with TRBJ1-1; D is unclear. Deletions cut 4 bases from V and 2 bases from J, with 12 bases between. CDR1 and CDR2 from the germline V gene are SGHRS and YFSETQ. The CDR3 covers 14 residues. Here the CDR3 reads CASSRNDKNTEAFF. DNA of the CDR3: TGCGCCAGCAGCCGTAACGACAAAAACACTGAAGCTTTCTTT.

CDR3 nucleotide sequence: TGTGCCACCAGCAGAGGAGACCGGGACAATAATAGATCCTACGAGCAGTACTTC. Amino acid sequence: CATSRGDRDNNRSYEQYF. The chain combines TRBV15 with TRBJ2-7, with D possibly matching TRBD1 (6 bases). Germline CDR1 reads LNHNV; CDR2 reads YYDKDF (reference sequence). Trimming left V 1 base short and J 1 base short, with 20 bases between. The CDR3 runs to 18 residues.

The chain joins TRBV5-1 to TRBJ1-1; TRBD1 is a possible D gene (5 bases). Trimming shortened V by 1 base and J by 5 bases, and 18 bases separated the two germline ends. Germline CDR1 and CDR2: SGHRS and YFSETQ. The CDR3 runs 16 residues. CDR3 sequence reads: CASSLIPPREGTEAFF. CDR3 bases: TGCGCCAGCAGCTTGATCCCCCCCAGGGAGGGGACTGAAGCTTTCTTT.

Comment on this clone: It may be a read error: a sequence one base away is much more abundant. Other DNA sequences of this sample code for an identical CDR3. This chain connects TRBV5-1 to TRBJ1-2; the match to TRBD1 covers 9 bases. V was pared by 0 bases and J by 2 bases, with 2 bases of the junction left unmatched. The CDR3 totals 15 residues. From germline, CDR1 is SGHRS and CDR2 YFSETQ. CDR3 nucleotide sequence: TGCGCCAGCAGCTTGGCGGGGACAGGGAACTATGGCTACACCTTC. This encodes CASSLAGTGNYGYTF.